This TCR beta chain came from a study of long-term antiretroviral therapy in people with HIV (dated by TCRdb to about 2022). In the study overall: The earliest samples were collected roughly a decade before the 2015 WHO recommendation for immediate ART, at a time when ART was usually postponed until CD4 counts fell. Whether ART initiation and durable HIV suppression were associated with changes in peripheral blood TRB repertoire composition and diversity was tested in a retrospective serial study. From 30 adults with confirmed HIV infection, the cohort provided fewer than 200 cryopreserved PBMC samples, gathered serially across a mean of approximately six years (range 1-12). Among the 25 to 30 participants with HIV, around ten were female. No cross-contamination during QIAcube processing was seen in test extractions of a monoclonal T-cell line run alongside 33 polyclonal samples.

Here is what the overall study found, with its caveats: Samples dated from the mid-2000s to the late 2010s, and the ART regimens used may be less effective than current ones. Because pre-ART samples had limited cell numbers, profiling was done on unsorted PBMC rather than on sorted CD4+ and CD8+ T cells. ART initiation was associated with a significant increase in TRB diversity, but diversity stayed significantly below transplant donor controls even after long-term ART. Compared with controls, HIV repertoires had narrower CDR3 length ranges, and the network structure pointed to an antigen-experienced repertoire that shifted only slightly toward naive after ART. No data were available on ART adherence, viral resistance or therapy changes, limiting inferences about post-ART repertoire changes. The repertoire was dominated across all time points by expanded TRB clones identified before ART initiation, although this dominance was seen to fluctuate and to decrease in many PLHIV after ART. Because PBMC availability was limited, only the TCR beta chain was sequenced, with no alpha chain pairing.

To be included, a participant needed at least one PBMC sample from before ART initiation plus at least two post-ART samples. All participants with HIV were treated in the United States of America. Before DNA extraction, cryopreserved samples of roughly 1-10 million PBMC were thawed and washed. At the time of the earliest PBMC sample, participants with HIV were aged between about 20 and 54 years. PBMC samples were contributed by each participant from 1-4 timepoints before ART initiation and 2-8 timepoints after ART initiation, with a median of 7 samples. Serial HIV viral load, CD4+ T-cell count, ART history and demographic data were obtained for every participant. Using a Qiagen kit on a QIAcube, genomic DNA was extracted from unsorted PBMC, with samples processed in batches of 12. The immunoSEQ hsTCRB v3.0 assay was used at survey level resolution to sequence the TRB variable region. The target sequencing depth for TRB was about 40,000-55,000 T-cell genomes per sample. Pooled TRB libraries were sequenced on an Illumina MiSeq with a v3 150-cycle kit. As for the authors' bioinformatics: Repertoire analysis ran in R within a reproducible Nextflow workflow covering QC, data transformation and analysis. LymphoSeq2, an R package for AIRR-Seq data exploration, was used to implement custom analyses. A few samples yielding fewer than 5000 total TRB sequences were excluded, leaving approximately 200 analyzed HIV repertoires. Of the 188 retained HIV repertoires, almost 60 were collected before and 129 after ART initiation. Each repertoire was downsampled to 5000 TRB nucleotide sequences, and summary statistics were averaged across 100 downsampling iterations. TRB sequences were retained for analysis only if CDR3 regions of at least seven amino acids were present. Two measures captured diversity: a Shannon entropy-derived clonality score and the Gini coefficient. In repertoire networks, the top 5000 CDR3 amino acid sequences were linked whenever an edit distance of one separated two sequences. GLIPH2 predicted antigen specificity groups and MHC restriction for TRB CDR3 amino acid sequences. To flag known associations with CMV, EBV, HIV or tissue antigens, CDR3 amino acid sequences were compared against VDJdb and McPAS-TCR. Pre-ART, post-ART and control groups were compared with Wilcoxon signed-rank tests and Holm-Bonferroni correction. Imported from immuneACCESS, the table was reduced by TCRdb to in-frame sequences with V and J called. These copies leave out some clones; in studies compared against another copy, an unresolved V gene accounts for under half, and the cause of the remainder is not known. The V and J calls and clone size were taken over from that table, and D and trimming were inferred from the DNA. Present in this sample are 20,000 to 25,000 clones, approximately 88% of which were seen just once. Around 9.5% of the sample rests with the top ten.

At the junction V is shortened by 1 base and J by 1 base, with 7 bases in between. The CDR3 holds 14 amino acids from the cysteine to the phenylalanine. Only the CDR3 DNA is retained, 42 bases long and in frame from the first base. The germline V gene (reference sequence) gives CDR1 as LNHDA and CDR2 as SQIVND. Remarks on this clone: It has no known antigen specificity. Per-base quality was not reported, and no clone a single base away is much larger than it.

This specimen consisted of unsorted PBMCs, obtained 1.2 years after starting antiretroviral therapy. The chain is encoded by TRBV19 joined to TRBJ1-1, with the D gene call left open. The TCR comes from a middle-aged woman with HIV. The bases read TGTGCCAGTAGTATAGGAGGCGAGAACACTGAAGCTTTCTTT. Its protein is CASSIGGENTEAFF.